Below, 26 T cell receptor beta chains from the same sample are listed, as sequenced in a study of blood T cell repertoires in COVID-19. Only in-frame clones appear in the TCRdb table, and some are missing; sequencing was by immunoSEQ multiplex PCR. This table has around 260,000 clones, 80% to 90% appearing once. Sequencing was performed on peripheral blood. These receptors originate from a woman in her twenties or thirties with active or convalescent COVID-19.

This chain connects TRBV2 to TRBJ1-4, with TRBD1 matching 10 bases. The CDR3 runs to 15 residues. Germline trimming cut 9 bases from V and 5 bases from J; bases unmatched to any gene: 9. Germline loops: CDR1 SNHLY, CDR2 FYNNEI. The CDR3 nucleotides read TGTGCCAGTCAGCTCCCGGGACAGGGGAATGAAAAACTGTTTTTT. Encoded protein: CASQLPGQGNEKLFF.

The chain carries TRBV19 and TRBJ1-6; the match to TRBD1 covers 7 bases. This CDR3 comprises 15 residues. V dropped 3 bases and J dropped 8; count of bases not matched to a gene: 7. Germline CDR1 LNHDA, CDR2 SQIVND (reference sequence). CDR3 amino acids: CASSIQDRRDSPLHF. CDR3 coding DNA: TGTGCCAGTAGTATCCAGGACAGGAGAGATTCACCCCTCCACTTT. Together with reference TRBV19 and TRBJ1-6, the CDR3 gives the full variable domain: DGGITQSPKYLFRKEGQNVTLSCEQNLNHDAMYWYRQDPGQGLRLIYYSQIVNDFQKGDIAEGYSVSREKKESFPLTVTSAQKNPTAFYLCASSIQDRRDSPLHFGNGTRLTVT.

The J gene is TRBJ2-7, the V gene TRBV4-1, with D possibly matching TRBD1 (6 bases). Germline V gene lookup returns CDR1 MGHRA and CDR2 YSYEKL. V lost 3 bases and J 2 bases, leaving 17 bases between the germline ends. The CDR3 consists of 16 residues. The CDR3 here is CASSHPTQTGAYEQYF. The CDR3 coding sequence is TGCGCCAGCAGCCACCCTACCCAGACAGGTGCCTACGAGCAGTACTTC.

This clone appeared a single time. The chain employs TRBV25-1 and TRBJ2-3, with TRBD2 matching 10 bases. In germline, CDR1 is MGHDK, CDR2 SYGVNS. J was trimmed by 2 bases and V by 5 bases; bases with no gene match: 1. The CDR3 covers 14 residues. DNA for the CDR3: TGTGCCAGCAGTAGCGGGGGGGCCACAGATACGCAGTATTTT. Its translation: CASSSGGATDTQYF.

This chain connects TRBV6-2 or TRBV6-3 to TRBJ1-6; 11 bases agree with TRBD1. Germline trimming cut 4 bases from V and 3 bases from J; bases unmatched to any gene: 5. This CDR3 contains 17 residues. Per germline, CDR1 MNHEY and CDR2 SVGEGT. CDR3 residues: CASSSDRGRSYNSPLHF. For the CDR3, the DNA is TGTGCCAGCAGTTCGGACAGGGGGCGCAGCTATAATTCACCCCTCCACTTT.

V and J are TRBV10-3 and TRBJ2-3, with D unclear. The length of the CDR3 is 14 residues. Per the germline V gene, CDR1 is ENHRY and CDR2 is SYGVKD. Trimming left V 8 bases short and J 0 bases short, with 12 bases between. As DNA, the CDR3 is TGTGCCATCGGCGGCAGAACTAGCACAGATACGCAGTATTTT. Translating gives CAIGGRTSTDTQYF.

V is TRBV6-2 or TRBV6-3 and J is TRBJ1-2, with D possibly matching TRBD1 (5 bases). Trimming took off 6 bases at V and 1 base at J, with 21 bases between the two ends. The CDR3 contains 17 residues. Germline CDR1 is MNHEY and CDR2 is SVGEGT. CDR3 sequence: CASSLPTIRDSNYGYTF. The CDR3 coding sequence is TGTGCCAGCAGCTTACCTACGATCCGAGACAGTAACTATGGCTACACCTTC.

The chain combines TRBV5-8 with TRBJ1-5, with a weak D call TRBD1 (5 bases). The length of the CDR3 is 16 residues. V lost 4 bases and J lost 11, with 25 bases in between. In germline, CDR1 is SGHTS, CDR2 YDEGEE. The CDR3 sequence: CASSDRPGGGEVTQHF. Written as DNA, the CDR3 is TGTGCCAGCAGCGACCGACCCGGGGGAGGGGAGGTAACCCAGCATTTT.

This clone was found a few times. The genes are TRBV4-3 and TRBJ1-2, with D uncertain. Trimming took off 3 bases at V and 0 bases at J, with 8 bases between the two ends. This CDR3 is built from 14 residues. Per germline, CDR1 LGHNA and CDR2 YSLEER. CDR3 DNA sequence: TGCGCCAGCAGCCAGACAACAGCTAACTATGGCTACACCTTC. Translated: CASSQTTANYGYTF.

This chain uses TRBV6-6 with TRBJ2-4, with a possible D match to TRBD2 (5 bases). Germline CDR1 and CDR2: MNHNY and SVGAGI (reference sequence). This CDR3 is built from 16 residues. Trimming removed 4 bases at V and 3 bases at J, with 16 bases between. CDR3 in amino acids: CASSSNTGFGKNIQYF. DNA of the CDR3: TGTGCCAGCAGTTCAAACACGGGGTTCGGCAAAAACATTCAGTACTTC.

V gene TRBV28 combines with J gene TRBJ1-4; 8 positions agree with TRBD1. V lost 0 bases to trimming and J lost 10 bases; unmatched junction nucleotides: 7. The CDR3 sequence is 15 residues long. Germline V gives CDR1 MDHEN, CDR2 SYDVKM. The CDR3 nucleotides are TGTGCCAGCAGTTTATGGACAGGGGTCACCTCAAAACTGTTTTTT. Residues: CASSLWTGVTSKLFF.

CDR3 in DNA: TGTGCCAGCAGCCTCCCCCCCGGGACAGGTCCCAATCAGCCCCAGCATTTT. This sequence encodes CASSLPPGTGPNQPQHF. The V gene is TRBV7-2, the J gene TRBJ1-5, with 8 bases aligning to TRBD1. The V segment lost 5 bases and the J segment 3 bases; nucleotides outside the gene matches: 12. Germline CDR1 reads SGHTA; CDR2 reads FQGNSA. The length of the CDR3 is 17 residues.

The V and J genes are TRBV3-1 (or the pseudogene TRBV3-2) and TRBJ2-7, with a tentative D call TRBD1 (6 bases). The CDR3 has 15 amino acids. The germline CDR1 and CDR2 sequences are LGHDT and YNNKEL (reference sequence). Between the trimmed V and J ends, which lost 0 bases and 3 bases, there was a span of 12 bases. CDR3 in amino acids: CASSQDLARGYEQYF. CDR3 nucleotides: TGTGCCAGCAGCCAAGATCTAGCCAGGGGCTACGAGCAGTACTTC.

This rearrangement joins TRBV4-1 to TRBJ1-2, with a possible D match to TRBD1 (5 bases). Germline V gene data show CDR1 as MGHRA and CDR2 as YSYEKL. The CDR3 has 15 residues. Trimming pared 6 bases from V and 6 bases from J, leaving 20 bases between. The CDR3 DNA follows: TGCGCCAGCAGATTTCCTCTCAAGGGGAAGGATGGCTACACCTTC. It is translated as CASRFPLKGKDGYTF.

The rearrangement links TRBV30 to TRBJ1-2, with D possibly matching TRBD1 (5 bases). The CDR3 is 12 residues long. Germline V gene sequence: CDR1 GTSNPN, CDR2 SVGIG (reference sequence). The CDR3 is CARGMRNYGYTF. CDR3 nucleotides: TGTGCACGGGGGATGCGGAACTATGGCTACACCTTC.

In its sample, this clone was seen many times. The CDR3 sequence is CASPNRDTHRRSNGELFF. The DNA of the CDR3 is TGTGCCAGCCCGAACCGGGACACCCATAGGCGCAGCAACGGGGAGCTGTTTTTT. The chain couples TRBV25-1 to TRBJ2-2; possible D gene TRBD1, 6 bases. The CDR3 is 18 amino acids. Germline V gene lookup returns CDR1 MGHDK and CDR2 SYGVNS. The germline V and J ends were trimmed by 8 bases and 7 bases, with 29 bases remaining between them.

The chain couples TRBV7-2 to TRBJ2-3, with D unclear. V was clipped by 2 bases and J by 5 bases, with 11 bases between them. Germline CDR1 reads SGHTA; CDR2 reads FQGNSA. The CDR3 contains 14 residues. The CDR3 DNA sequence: TGTGCCAGCAGCTTACAGGTCCCGGAAGATACGCAGTATTTT. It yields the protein CASSLQVPEDTQYF.

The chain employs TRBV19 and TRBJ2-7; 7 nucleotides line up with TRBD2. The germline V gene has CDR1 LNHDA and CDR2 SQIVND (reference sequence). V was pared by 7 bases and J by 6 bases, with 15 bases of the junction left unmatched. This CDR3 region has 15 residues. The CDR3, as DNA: TGTGCCAGTACCTCCAAAAGTGGACTAGTGGGCGAGCAGTACTTC. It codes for CASTSKSGLVGEQYF.

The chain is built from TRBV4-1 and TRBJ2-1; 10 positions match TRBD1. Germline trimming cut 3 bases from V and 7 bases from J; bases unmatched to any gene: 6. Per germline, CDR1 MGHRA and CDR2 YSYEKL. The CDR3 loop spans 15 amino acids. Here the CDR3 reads CASSQPGQGRNEQFF. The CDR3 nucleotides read TGCGCCAGCAGCCAGCCGGGACAGGGGAGGAATGAGCAGTTCTTC.

CDR3 DNA: TGTGCCAGCAGTCTCGGGGGGCCTGGAAACACCATATATTTT. It yields the protein CASSLGGPGNTIYF. The chain has TRBV6-5 and TRBJ1-3, with a weak D call TRBD1 (6 bases). V lost 5 bases, J lost 2 bases, and 10 bases lay in between. The CDR3 is made up of 14 amino acids. From germline, CDR1 is MNHEY and CDR2 SVGAGI.

In DNA, the CDR3 is TGTGCCAGCAGCCAAAGCATCGAGCTCCACGAGCAGTACTTC. Its translation: CASSQSIELHEQYF. The chain recombines TRBV3-1 (or the pseudogene TRBV3-2) with TRBJ2-7; D gene uncertain. Germline CDR1 and CDR2: LGHDT and YNNKEL (reference sequence). Trimming removed 2 bases at V and 5 bases at J, with 13 bases between. The CDR3 contains 14 residues.

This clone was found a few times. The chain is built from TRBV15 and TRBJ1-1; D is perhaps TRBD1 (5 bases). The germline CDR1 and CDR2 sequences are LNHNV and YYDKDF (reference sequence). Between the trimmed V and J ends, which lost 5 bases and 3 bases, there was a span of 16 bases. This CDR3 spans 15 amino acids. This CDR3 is CATSEWGEGDTEAFF. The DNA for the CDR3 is TGTGCCACCAGCGAGTGGGGGGAAGGGGACACTGAAGCTTTCTTT.

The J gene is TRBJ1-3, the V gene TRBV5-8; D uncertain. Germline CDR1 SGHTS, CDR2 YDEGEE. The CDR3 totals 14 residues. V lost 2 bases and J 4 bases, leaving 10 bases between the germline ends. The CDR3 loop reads CASSLLGSGNTIYF. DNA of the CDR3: TGTGCCAGCAGCTTACTGGGGAGCGGAAACACCATATATTTT.

The CDR3 here is CASNRDTYGYTF. The DNA for the CDR3 is TGTGCCAGTAACCGGGACACCTATGGCTACACCTTC. The chain uses TRBV19 and TRBJ1-2; D is perhaps TRBD1 (6 bases). From germline, CDR1 is LNHDA and CDR2 SQIVND (reference sequence). The V end lost 7 bases, the J end lost 4 bases, and 10 bases lay between the germline ends. CDR3 length equals 12 residues. Based on the CDR3 plus reference TRBV19 and TRBJ1-2, the full variable domain is DGGITQSPKYLFRKEGQNVTLSCEQNLNHDAMYWYRQDPGQGLRLIYYSQIVNDFQKGDIAEGYSVSREKKESFPLTVTSAQKNPTAFYLCASNRDTYGYTFGSGTRLTVV.

The CDR3 DNA reads TGTGCCAGCAGTTGGGACAGAACCTATGGCTACACCTTC. This sequence encodes CASSWDRTYGYTF. V and J are TRBV12-3 or TRBV12-4 and TRBJ1-2, with 7 nucleotides matching TRBD1. Trimming at V came to 4 bases and at J to 4 bases, leaving 3 bases not matched to a gene. The CDR3 covers 13 residues.

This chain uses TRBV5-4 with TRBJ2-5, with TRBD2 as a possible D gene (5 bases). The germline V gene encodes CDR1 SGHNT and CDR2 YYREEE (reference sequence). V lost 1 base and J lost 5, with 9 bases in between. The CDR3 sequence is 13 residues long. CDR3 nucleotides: TGTGCCAGCAGCTTGCCGGGGATGGAGACCCAGTACTTC. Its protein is CASSLPGMETQYF.